This TCR beta chain was retrieved from a study of Ad26.COV2.S vaccination and SARS-CoV-2 variants. Overall study results and limits: It was found that vaccine and placebo recipients had similar non-spike TCR breadth. It is possible that the TCR breadth and depth analyses underestimated the total T cell responses.

To note about this clone: Its antigen is not identified.

This CDR3 has 14 residues. The germline V gene encodes CDR1 MGHDK and CDR2 SYGVNS. V lost 6 bases and J 1 base, leaving 12 bases between the germline ends. Assay used: immunoSEQ multiplex PCR; TCRdb lists only in-frame clones, some missing. The sample consists of about 350,000 clones, about 87% of them appearing once. The treatment: approximately 18 received Ad26.COV2.S at low or high dose, single or two shots; about 5 received placebo; per-sample allocation not given. Following the first vaccine or placebo injection, samples were taken on day 63. An adult donor aged 18-55 years was enrolled in Boston. An Ad26 vector was used to express Wuhan-strain SARS-CoV-2 spike as the vaccine.

The chain carries TRBV25-1 and TRBJ1-1; TRBD1 might be the D (5 bases). The receptor's source is a person between 18 and 65 years old who received the Ad26.COV2.S COVID-19 vaccine or a placebo. The sequences come from peripheral blood, collected in a trial of Ad26.COV2.S vaccine versus placebo. The CDR3 DNA reads TGTGCCAGCAGACCTGTCGGGGGGAACACTGAAGCTTTCTTT. Its protein is CASRPVGGNTEAFF. The full variable domain, with the rest looked up from reference TRBV25-1 and TRBJ1-1, is EADIYQTPRYLVIGTGKKITLECSQTMGHDKMYWYQQDPGMELHLIHYSYGVNSTEKGDLSSESTVSRIRTEHFPLTLESARPSHTSQYLCASRPVGGNTEAFFGQGTRLTVV.